The 18 T cell receptor beta chains below all came from one sample that was sequenced in a study of T-cell memory formation after mild COVID-19. One entry per CDR3 protein results from TCRdb running MiXCR on the 5' RACE reads. The repertoire holds under 400,000 distinct CDR3 sequences, with around 28% as singletons. Sample: PBMCs or a T cell subset sorted from them (not recorded which). The receptors were gathered from an adult woman who had mild COVID-19 (a few samples of this study predate the infection). Cell type and time point are not known.

This clonotype has just a few counts. The junction differs from germline at one of its ends, possibly a read error. The V gene is TRBV25-1, the J gene TRBJ2-3, with D possibly called TRBD1 or TRBD2 (6 bases each). CDR1 and CDR2 from the germline V gene are MGHDK and SYGVNS. This CDR3 has 14 amino acids. CDR3 region: CDSSVEGGTDTQYF. The CDR3 nucleotides read TGTGACAGCAGTGTGGAGGGGGGCACAGATACGCAGTATTTT.

This clonotype was seen only a few times. This chain uses TRBV3-1 with TRBJ1-1, with D perhaps matching TRBD1 (6 bases). Trimming stripped 4 bases from V and 4 bases from J, with 10 bases between. Germline values: CDR1 LGHDT, CDR2 YNNKEL (reference sequence). This CDR3 comprises 13 residues. CDR3 sequence reads: CASSRIQGTEAFF. The DNA of the CDR3 is TGTGCCAGCAGCCGGATACAGGGCACTGAAGCTTTCTTT.

Only a few counts were recorded for this clonotype. V is TRBV10-3 and J is TRBJ2-7; D might be TRBD1 or TRBD2, each matching 6 bases. The CDR3 spans 13 residues. V was cut by 7 bases and J by 4 bases, with 14 bases left in between. Germline V gene data show CDR1 as ENHRY and CDR2 as SYGVKD. CDR3 region: CAIKGGSEYEQYF. CDR3 nucleotide sequence: TGTGCCATCAAGGGGGGTTCGGAATACGAGCAGTACTTC.

The chain has TRBV18 and TRBJ2-3; tentatively, D is TRBD2 (6 bases). The CDR3 contains 15 residues. The V gene's germline CDR1 is KGHSH and CDR2 LQKENI. With 6 bases removed from V and 6 bases from J, the gap between germline ends came to 19 bases. CDR3 in DNA: TGTGCCAGCTCTACCAGGGAGGCTACCTCGGATACGCAGTATTTT. Translated: CASSTREATSDTQYF.

The V gene is TRBV6-5, the J gene TRBJ1-2; D is undetermined. The germline V gene has CDR1 MNHEY and CDR2 SVGAGI. The CDR3 totals 11 residues. Trimming pared 2 bases from V and 6 bases from J, leaving 4 bases between. CDR3 DNA: TGTGCCAGCAGTTACGGAGATGGCTACACCTTC. Translation gives CASSYGDGYTF.

The rearrangement joins TRBV5-1 to TRBJ2-5, with a possible D match to TRBD1 (6 bases). Germline V gene lookup returns CDR1 SGHRS and CDR2 YFSETQ. Trimming removed 0 bases from V and 3 bases from J, with 12 bases in between. The CDR3 is 15 amino acids. The chain's CDR3 is CASSLVASGEETQYF. CDR3 nucleotides: TGCGCCAGCAGCTTGGTAGCGTCAGGGGAAGAGACCCAGTACTTC.

The chain carries TRBV11-3 and TRBJ2-5, with a possible D match to TRBD2 (6 bases). Germline CDR1 is SGHNT and CDR2 is YENEEA. The CDR3 consists of 15 residues. V lost 1 base, J lost 3 bases, and 12 bases lay in between. The CDR3 DNA follows: TGTGCCAGCAGCTTAGCCCAGGAGGGTGAAGAGACCCAGTACTTC. Protein sequence: CASSLAQEGEETQYF. Filled out from reference TRBV11-3 and TRBJ2-5, the complete variable domain reads EAGVVQSPRYKIIEKKQPVAFWCNPISGHNTLYWYLQNLGQGPELLIRYENEEAVDDSQLPKDRFSAERLKGVDSTLKIQPAELGDSAVYLCASSLAQEGEETQYFGPGTRLLVL.

This clonotype appeared a few times. The rearrangement links TRBV10-3 to TRBJ1-5; 7 nucleotides match TRBD1. The germline CDR1 and CDR2 sequences are ENHRY and SYGVKD. The CDR3 spans 14 residues. V lost 6 bases, J lost 8 bases, and 10 bases stayed unmatched. The CDR3 DNA reads TGTGCCATCAGGGATAGCGGGACAGAAAAGCCCCAGCATTTT. Amino acids: CAIRDSGTEKPQHF.

The chain combines TRBV25-1 with TRBJ2-1, with D tentatively TRBD2 (6 bases). Germline V lookup: CDR1 MGHDK, CDR2 SYGVNS. The CDR3 is 17 amino acids. The ends were cut back, 3 bases at V and 0 bases at J, with 15 bases in the middle. DNA for the CDR3: TGTGCCAGCAGTGACCCCCAGACTAGTCCCTCCTACAATGAGCAGTTCTTC. This encodes CASSDPQTSPSYNEQFF. The full variable domain, its missing parts supplied by reference TRBV25-1 and TRBJ2-1, is EADIYQTPRYLVIGTGKKITLECSQTMGHDKMYWYQQDPGMELHLIHYSYGVNSTEKGDLSSESTVSRIRTEHFPLTLESARPSHTSQYLCASSDPQTSPSYNEQFFGPGTRLTVL.

The rearrangement joins TRBV6-5 to TRBJ2-5; 9 bases line up with TRBD1. V lost 6 bases, J lost 2 bases, and 10 bases stayed unmatched. Germline V gives CDR1 MNHEY, CDR2 SVGAGI. The CDR3 is 16 amino acids. In nucleotides, the CDR3 is TGTGCCAGCAGCAACAGGGGGCGAACCCTACAAGAGACCCAGTACTTC. Amino acids: CASSNRGRTLQETQYF.

This chain uses TRBV7-2 with TRBJ2-5; tentative D call: TRBD1 (6 bases). The CDR3 sequence is 13 residues long. Trimming shortened V by 6 bases and J by 1 base, and 9 bases separated the two germline ends. Looked up from germline, CDR1 is SGHTA and CDR2 is FQGNSA. CDR3 DNA sequence: TGTGCCAGCAGGTTGACAGGCCAAGAGACCCAGTACTTC. Translating gives CASRLTGQETQYF.

The chain employs TRBV7-9 and TRBJ2-2; 7 nucleotides match TRBD1. V trimming: 5 bases; J trimming: 5 bases; junction bases outside the gene matches: 14. Germline V lookup: CDR1 SEHNR, CDR2 FQNEAQ (reference sequence). CDR3 length: 17 residues. The CDR3 nucleotides are TGTGCCAGCAGCCACGGACAGGCCGTCCTTGAAACCGGGGAGCTGTTTTTT. As protein: CASSHGQAVLETGELFF.

This clonotype was observed a handful of times. The gene calls are TRBV6-5 and TRBJ2-4, with D possibly being TRBD1 or TRBD2 (5 bases each). Trimming took 5 bases from V and 0 from J, leaving 14 bases between them. This CDR3 comprises 16 residues. Germline V gives CDR1 MNHEY, CDR2 SVGAGI. In DNA form, the CDR3 reads TGTGCCAGCAGTCCCGGGGACCCTATAGCCAAAAACATTCAGTACTTC. It yields the protein CASSPGDPIAKNIQYF.

The V gene is TRBV3-1, the J gene TRBJ2-2; 10 positions agree with TRBD2. This CDR3 region has 15 residues. The germline V gene encodes CDR1 LGHDT and CDR2 YNNKEL (reference sequence). V gave up 1 base and J gave up 9 bases; unmatched junction bases: 5. The CDR3 sequence is CASSQGASGGRELFF. DNA of the CDR3: TGTGCCAGCAGCCAAGGGGCTAGCGGGGGCCGGGAGCTGTTTTTT.

CDR3 sequence (DNA): TGCAGTGCTCCACAGCCCGTAGCCAAAAACATTCAGTACTTC. Translated: CSAPQPVAKNIQYF. J is TRBJ2-4 and V is TRBV20-1, with no clear D. Per germline, CDR1 DFQATT and CDR2 SNEGSKA (reference sequence). V was pared by 5 bases and J by 0 bases, with 11 bases between. CDR3 length: 14 amino acids.

The rearrangement joins TRBV9 to TRBJ2-1, with a tentative D call TRBD2 (5 bases). Germline values: CDR1 SGDLS, CDR2 YYNGEE. The CDR3 runs to 15 residues. Trimming pared 3 bases from V and 2 bases from J, leaving 12 bases between. Here the CDR3 DNA reads TGTGCCAGCAGCGGCCGCCCGACTACCTACAATGAGCAGTTCTTC. It encodes CASSGRPTTYNEQFF.

This clonotype has a handful of counts. This rearrangement joins TRBV4-1 to TRBJ2-5; D remains unclear. Germline CDR1 and CDR2: MGHRA and YSYEKL. Deletions cut 0 bases from V and 5 bases from J, with 7 bases between. This CDR3 is built from 13 residues. The CDR3 reads CASSQEQFETQYF. The CDR3, as DNA: TGCGCCAGCAGCCAAGAACAGTTCGAGACCCAGTACTTC.

This clonotype came up a few times. The V call is TRBV3-1, the J call TRBJ2-5; D is ambiguous. Trimming removed 2 bases at V and 5 bases at J, with 12 bases between. The CDR3 is 14 amino acids. Germline CDR1 is LGHDT and CDR2 is YNNKEL (reference sequence). CDR3 protein: CASSQWMGTETQYF. Here the CDR3 DNA reads TGTGCCAGCAGCCAATGGATGGGTACCGAGACCCAGTACTTC.